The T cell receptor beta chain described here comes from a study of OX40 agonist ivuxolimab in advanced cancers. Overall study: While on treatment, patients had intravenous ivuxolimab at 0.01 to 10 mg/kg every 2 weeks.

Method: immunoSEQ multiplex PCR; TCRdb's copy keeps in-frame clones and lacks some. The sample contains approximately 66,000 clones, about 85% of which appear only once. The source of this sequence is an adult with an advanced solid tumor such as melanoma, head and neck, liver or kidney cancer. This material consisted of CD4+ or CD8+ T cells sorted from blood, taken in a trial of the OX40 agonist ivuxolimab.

CDR3 residues: CASSPRVGANTGELFF. DNA of the CDR3: TGTGCCAGCTCACCCCGGGTGGGGGCGAACACCGGGGAGCTGTTTTTT. The V call is TRBV18, the J call TRBJ2-2, with D tentatively TRBD1 or TRBD2 (5 bases each). V lost 3 bases and J 0 bases, leaving 11 bases between the germline ends. This CDR3 comprises 16 residues. Germline CDR1 KGHSH, CDR2 LQKENI.